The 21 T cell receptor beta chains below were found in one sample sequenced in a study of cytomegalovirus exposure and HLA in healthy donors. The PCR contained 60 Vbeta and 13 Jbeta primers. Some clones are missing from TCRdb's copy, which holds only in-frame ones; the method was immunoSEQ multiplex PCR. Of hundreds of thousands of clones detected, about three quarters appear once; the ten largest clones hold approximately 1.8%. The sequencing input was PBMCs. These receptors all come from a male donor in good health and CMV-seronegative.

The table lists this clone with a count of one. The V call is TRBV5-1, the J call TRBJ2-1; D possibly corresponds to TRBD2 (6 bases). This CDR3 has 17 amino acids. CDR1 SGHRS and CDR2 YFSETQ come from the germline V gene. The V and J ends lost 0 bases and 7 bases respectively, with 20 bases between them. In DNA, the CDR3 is TGCGCCAGCAGCTTGGGTCTACGCGCGGGGCGTCGGAATGAGCAGTTCTTC. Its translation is CASSLGLRAGRRNEQFF.

The CDR3 bases are TGTGCCAGCAGCCCCACCCATGGCAGTTTCACCATATATTTT. Translated: CASSPTHGSFTIYF. This chain links TRBV14 with TRBJ1-3; D unresolved. This CDR3 comprises 14 residues. Germline V gene lookup returns CDR1 SGHDN and CDR2 FVKESK. Between the trimmed V and J ends, which lost 4 bases and 9 bases, there was a span of 16 bases.

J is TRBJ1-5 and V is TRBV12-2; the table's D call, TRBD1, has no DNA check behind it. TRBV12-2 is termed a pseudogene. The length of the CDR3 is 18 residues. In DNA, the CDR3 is TGTGCAAGTCGACGGGACAGGGGCCTTTTCGATAGCAATCAGCCCCAGCATTTT. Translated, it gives CASRRDRGLFDSNQPQHF.

The CDR3 DNA reads as TGTGCCAGCAGCCAAGTTAAGGGGGCGTTCGGCGGGGAGCTGTTTTTT. Translation: CASSQVKGAFGGELFF. The chain couples TRBV14 to TRBJ2-2; 7 nucleotides agree with TRBD1. CDR3 length equals 16 residues. The ends lost 1 base at V and 7 bases at J; junction bases unmatched: 9. Germline V gene sequence: CDR1 SGHDN, CDR2 FVKESK.

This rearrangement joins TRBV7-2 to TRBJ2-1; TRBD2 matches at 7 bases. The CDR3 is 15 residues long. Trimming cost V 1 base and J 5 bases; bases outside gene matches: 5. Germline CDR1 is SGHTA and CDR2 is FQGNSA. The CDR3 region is CASSLGSSGDNEQFF. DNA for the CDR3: TGTGCCAGCAGCTTAGGTAGCAGCGGGGACAATGAGCAGTTCTTC.

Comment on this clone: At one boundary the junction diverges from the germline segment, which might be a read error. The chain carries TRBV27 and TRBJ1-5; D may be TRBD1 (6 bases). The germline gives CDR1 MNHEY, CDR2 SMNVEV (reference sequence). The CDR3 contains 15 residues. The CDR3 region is CANSSRQGSNQPQHF. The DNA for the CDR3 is TGTGCCAACAGTTCTAGGCAGGGGAGCAATCAGCCCCAGCATTTT.

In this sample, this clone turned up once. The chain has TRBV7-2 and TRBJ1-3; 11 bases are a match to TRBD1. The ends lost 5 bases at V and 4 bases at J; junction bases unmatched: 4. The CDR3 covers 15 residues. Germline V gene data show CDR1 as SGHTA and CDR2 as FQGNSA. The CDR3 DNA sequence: TGTGCCAGCAGCGGGACAGGGGGGAGCGGAAACACCATATATTTT. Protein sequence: CASSGTGGSGNTIYF.

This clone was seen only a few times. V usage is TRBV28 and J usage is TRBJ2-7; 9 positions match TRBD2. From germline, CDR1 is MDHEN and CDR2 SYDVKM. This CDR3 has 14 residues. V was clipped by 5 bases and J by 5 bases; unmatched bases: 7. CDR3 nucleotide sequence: TGTGCCAGCAGTGTAGCGGGAGAATTTCACGAGCAGTACTTC. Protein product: CASSVAGEFHEQYF. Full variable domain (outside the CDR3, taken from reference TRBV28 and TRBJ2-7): DVKVTQSSRYLVKRTGEKVFLECVQDMDHENMFWYRQDPGLGLRLIYFSYDVKMKEKGDIPEGYSVSREKKERFSLILESASTNQTSMYLCASSVAGEFHEQYFGPGTRLTVT.

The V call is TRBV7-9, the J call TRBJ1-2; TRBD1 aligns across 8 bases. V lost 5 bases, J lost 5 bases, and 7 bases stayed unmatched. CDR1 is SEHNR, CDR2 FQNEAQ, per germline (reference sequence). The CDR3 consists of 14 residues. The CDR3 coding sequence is TGTGCCAGCAGCCCCACAGGGGGAATTTATGGCTACACCTTC. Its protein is CASSPTGGIYGYTF.

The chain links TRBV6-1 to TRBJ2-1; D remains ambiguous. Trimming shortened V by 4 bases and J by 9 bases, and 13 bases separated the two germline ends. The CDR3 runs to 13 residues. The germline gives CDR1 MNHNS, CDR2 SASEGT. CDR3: CASSVAYRSEQFF. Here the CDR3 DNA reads TGTGCCAGCAGTGTGGCCTATAGGAGTGAGCAGTTCTTC.

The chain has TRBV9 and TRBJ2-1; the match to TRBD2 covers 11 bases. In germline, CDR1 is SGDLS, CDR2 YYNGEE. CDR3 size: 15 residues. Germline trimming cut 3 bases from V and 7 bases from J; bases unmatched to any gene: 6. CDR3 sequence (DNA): TGTGCCAGCAGCGCACTAGCGGGAGTAAAGAATGAGCAGTTCTTC. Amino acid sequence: CASSALAGVKNEQFF. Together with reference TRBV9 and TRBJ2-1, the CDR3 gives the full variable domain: DSGVTQTPKHLITATGQRVTLRCSPRSGDLSVYWYQQSLDQGLQFLIQYYNGEERAKGNILERFSAQQFPDLHSELNLSSLELGDSALYFCASSALAGVKNEQFFGPGTRLTVL.

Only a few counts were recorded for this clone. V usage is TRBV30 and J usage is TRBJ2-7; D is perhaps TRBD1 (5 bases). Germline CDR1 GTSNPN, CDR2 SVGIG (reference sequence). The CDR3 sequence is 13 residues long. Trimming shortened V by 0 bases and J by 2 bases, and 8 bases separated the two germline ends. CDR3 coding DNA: TGTGCCTGGAGTGTAAGGGGCACCTACGAGCAGTACTTC. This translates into CAWSVRGTYEQYF.

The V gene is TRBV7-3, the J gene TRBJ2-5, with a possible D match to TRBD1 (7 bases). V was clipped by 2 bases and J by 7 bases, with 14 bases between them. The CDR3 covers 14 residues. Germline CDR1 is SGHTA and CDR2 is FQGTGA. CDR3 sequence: CASSLGGGEATQYF. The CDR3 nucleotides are TGTGCCAGCAGCTTAGGAGGGGGCGAGGCGACCCAGTACTTC. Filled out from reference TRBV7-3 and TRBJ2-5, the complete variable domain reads GAGVSQTPSNKVTEKGKYVELRCDPISGHTALYWYRQSLGQGPEFLIYFQGTGAADDSGLPNDRFFAVRPEGSVSTLKIQRTERGDSAVYLCASSLGGGEATQYFGPGTRLLVL.

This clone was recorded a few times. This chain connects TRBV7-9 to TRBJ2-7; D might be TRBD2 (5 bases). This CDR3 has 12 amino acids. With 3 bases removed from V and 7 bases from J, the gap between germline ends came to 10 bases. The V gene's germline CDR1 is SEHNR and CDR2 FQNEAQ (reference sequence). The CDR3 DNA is TGTGCCAGCAGCTTTAGCGTTCTTGAGCAGTACTTC. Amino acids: CASSFSVLEQYF.

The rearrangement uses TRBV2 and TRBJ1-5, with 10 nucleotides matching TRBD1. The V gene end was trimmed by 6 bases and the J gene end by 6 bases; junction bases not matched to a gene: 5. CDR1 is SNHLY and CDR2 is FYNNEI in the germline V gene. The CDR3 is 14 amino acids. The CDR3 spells CASSGDRGGQPQHF. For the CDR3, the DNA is TGTGCCAGCAGCGGGGACAGGGGTGGTCAGCCCCAGCATTTT.

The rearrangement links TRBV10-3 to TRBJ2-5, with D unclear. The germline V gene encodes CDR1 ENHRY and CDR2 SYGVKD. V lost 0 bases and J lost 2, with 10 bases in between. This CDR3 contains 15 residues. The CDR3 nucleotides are TGTGCCATCAGTGAGTCGATGTCAGGACAAGAGACCCAGTACTTC. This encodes CAISESMSGQETQYF.

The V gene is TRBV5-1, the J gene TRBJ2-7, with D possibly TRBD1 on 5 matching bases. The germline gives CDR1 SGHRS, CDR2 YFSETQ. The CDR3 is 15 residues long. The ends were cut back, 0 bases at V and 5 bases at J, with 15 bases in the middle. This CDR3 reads CASSLARAGPHEQYF. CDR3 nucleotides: TGCGCCAGCAGCTTGGCCAGGGCAGGGCCCCACGAGCAGTACTTC.

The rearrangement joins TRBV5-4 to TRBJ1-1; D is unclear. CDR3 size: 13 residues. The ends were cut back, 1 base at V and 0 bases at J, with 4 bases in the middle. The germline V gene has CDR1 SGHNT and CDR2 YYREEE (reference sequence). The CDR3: CASSLTLNTEAFF. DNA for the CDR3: TGTGCCAGCAGCTTGACACTGAACACTGAAGCTTTCTTT. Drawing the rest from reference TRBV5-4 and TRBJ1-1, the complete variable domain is ETGVTQSPTHLIKTRGQQVTLRCSSQSGHNTVSWYQQALGQGPQFIFQYYREEENGRGNFPPRFSGLQFPNYSSELNVNALELDDSALYLCASSLTLNTEAFFGQGTRLTVV.

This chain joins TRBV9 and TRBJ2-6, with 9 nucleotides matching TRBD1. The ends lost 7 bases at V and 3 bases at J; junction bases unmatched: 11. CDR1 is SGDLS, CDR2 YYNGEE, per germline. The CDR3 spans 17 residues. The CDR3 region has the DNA TGTGCCAGCTTTGCCGGGACAGGGCTCCTTGGGGCCAACGTCCTGACTTTC. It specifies CASFAGTGLLGANVLTF.

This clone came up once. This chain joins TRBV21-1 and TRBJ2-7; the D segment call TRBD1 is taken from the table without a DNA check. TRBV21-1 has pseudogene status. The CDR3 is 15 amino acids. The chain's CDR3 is CASSKRRDRSYEQYF. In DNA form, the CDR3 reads TGTGCCAGCAGCAAGAGGCGGGACAGGAGTTACGAGCAGTACTTC.

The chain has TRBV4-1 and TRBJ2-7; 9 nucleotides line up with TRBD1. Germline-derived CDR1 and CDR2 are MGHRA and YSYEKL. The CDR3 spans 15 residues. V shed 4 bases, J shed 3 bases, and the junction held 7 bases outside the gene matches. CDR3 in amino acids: CASSPIGTGYYEQYF. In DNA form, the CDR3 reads TGCGCCAGCAGCCCAATCGGGACAGGGTACTACGAGCAGTACTTC.